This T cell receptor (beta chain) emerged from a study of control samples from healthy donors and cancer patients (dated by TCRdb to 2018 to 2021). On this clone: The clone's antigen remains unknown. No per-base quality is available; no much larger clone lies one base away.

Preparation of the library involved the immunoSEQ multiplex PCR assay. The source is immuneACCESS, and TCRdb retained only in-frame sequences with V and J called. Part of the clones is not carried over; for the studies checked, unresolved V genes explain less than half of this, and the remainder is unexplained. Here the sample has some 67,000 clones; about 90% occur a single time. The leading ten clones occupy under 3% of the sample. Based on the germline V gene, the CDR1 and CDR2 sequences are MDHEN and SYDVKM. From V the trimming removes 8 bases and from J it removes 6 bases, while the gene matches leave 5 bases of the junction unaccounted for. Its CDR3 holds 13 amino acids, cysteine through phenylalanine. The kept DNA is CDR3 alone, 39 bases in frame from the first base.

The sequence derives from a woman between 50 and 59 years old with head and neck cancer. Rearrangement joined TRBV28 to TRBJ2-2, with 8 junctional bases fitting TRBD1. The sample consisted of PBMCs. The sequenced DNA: TGTGCCAGCGGGGAGGACAGGGCCGGGGAGCTGTTTTTT. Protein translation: CASGEDRAGELFF.